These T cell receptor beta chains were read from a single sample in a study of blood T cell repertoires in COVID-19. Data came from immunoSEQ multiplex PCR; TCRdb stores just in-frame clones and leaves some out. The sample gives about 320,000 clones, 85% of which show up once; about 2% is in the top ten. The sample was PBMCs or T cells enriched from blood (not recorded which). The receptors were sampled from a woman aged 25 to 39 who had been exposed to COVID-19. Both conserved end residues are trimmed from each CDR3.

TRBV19 ASRRPGETQY
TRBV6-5 ASRTGTGGFYGYT
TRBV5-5 ASSEGEASWMNTEAF
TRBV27 ASSSTRGVGRGQPQH
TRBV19 ASSRVAGADTDTQY
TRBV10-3 AIGTSGSTDTQY
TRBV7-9 ASSRRQDLSGNTIY
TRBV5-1 ASSLALGGNEQF
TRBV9 ASSATSGRATDTQY
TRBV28 ASSSTGGTYGYT
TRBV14 ASSQDTRELF
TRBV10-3 AMRDSSDSPLH
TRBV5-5 ASSRGQGAEKLF
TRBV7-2 ASSPSEGAWYEQY
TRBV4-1 ASSRGQGAGNTIY
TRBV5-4 ASSLGTSGPLD
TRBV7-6 ASSLATGRLVEGEQY
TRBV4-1 ASSQEIDVNRDRNEKLF
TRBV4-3 ASSQDFQAANTIY
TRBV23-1 ASSQPAPLAGRNEQF
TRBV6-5 ASSNGQFYGYT
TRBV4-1 ASSQVGQGARGYT
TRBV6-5 ASRSDRGMYEQY
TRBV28 ASITGGLQSGPYEQY
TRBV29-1 SAEPGTGMTYEQY
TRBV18 ASSPRTGSSGNTIY
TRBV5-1 ASSYSGEYEQY